This is a list of T cell receptor beta chains from one sample in a study of neurological immune-mediated disorders. TCRdb re-called the 5' RACE reads with MiXCR, one entry per CDR3 protein. The table has some 56,000 distinct CDR3 sequences, 3.8% seen once. What was sequenced was PBMCs. These receptors were obtained from a man aged 55 to 70 with multiple sclerosis. Each CDR3 is given without its conserved first and last residue. Clone size, where shown, is once, few, many, or a class for clones that have expanded.

clone size: many
V gene: TRBV7-2
CDR3 protein: ASSLGTSGRGNTQY

clone size: many
V gene: TRBV20-1
CDR3 protein: SARESQRGYT

clone size: many
V gene: TRBV21-1
CDR3 protein: ASIGGQGSNQPQH

clone size: many
V gene: TRBV5-1
CDR3 protein: ASSLFGEGTEAF

clone size: many
V gene: TRBV20-1
CDR3 protein: SARDLSAAYEQY

clone size: many
V gene: TRBV5-1
CDR3 protein: ASSLPLSGAGELF

clone size: NA
V gene: TRBV20-1
CDR3 protein: SAQHLGRGETQY

clone size: NA
V gene: TRBV6-5
CDR3 protein: ASSRTSGGARGYEQY

clone size: many
V gene: TRBV12-3/TRBV12-4
CDR3 protein: ASSHRLGTGSGNTIY

clone size: many
V gene: TRBV5-6
CDR3 protein: ASSWRTSGRTGELF

clone size: many
V gene: TRBV29-1
CDR3 protein: SGRRDRSPMNTEAF

clone size: many
V gene: TRBV20-1
CDR3 protein: SASRGKSNTEAF

clone size: NA
V gene: TRBV7-6
CDR3 protein: ASSQRGEGQPQH

clone size: NA
V gene: TRBV25-1
CDR3 protein: ASSVAGICSPLH

clone size: many
V gene: TRBV5-6
CDR3 protein: ASSRPYRGQETQY

clone size: NA
V gene: TRBV9
CDR3 protein: ASSPRTAYQETQY